The 23 T cell receptor beta chains in this list originate from one sample, sequenced in a study of blood T cell repertoires in COVID-19. Measured with immunoSEQ multiplex PCR; TCRdb has only the in-frame clones, and not every one. This table has some 150,000 clones, approximately 86% appearing once. Sequences were obtained from peripheral blood. The receptors stem from a woman aged 45-59 years with acute or convalescent COVID-19.

The rearrangement uses TRBV9 and TRBJ2-2; 7 nucleotides agree with TRBD2. The germline gives CDR1 SGDLS, CDR2 YYNGEE. The CDR3 runs to 13 residues. The CDR3 protein is CAGRSGDSGELFF. The CDR3 nucleotides read TGTGCGGGCCGGAGCGGGGATTCAGGGGAGCTGTTTTTT.

The chain has TRBV20-1 and TRBJ1-2, with TRBD1 as a possible D gene (6 bases). V gave up 3 bases and J gave up 7 bases, with 18 bases separating them. CDR3 length: 14 residues. Per germline, CDR1 DFQATT and CDR2 SNEGSKA (reference sequence). This CDR3 reads CSASSGGGKGGYTF. The CDR3 DNA reads TGCAGTGCTAGTTCGGGGGGCGGCAAAGGTGGCTACACCTTC.

The chain combines TRBV6-1 with TRBJ2-5, with 10 bases lining up with TRBD2. Germline trimming cut 1 base from V and 5 bases from J; bases unmatched to any gene: 10. CDR1 MNHNS and CDR2 SASEGT come from the germline V gene. The CDR3 spans 17 residues. The CDR3 sequence: CASSEGGAGGPWETQYF. Here the CDR3 DNA reads TGTGCCAGCAGTGAAGGGGGAGCGGGAGGGCCCTGGGAGACCCAGTACTTC.

The V call is TRBV4-2, the J call TRBJ1-4; D unclear. V was pared by 8 bases and J by 0 bases, with 16 bases between. The CDR3 consists of 16 residues. Looked up from germline, CDR1 is LGHNA and CDR2 is YNFKEQ. CDR3 residues: CASQIEEISTNEKLFF. In nucleotides, the CDR3 is TGTGCCAGCCAAATTGAAGAGATATCAACTAATGAAAAACTGTTTTTT.

V is TRBV7-7 and J is TRBJ2-5; TRBD2 matches 10 bases. V lost 1 base, J lost 5 bases, and 7 bases stayed unmatched. The CDR3 runs to 16 residues. Germline V gives CDR1 SSHAT, CDR2 FNYEAQ (reference sequence). CDR3 sequence reads: CASSLGAGGLSETQYF. The CDR3, as DNA: TGTGCCAGCAGCTTAGGAGCGGGAGGGCTTAGTGAGACCCAGTACTTC. The full variable domain, its missing parts supplied by reference TRBV7-7 and TRBJ2-5, is GAGVSQSPRYKVTKRGQDVTLRCDPISSHATLYWYQQALGQGPEFLTYFNYEAQPDKSGLPSDRFSAERPEGSISTLTIQRTEQRDSAMYRCASSLGAGGLSETQYFGPGTRLLVL.

The chain has TRBV4-1 and TRBJ2-7; 7 nucleotides align to TRBD1. V lost 1 base, J lost 2 bases, and 5 bases stayed unmatched. The CDR3 runs to 15 residues. Germline V gene lookup returns CDR1 MGHRA and CDR2 YSYEKL. The CDR3, as DNA: TGCGCCAGCAGCCAAGTCAGAGGGACAGCCTACGAGCAGTACTTC. Protein product: CASSQVRGTAYEQYF.

The chain is built from TRBV10-2 and TRBJ2-1; 8 bases fit TRBD1. The ends lost 3 bases at V and 3 bases at J; junction bases unmatched: 4. The CDR3 consists of 15 residues. Germline values: CDR1 WSHSY, CDR2 SAAADI. CDR3 DNA sequence: TGCGCCAGCAGTGATCTGGGACAGGACTACAATGAGCAGTTCTTC. Translation: CASSDLGQDYNEQFF.

The genes are TRBV24-1 and TRBJ2-3; 9 positions agree with TRBD2. The CDR3 is 16 amino acids. Germline V gene sequence: CDR1 KGHDR, CDR2 SFDVKD. V was clipped by 4 bases and J by 1 base; unmatched bases: 5. In DNA, the CDR3 is TGTGCCACCAGTGAACGTTGGACTAGCGGCACAGATACGCAGTATTTT. This translates into CATSERWTSGTDTQYF.

Remarks on this clone: The junction shows a germline mismatch at one end, possibly a read error. The chain uses TRBV6-5 and TRBJ2-3, with D uncertain. In germline, CDR1 is MNHEY, CDR2 SVGAGI. The CDR3 is 14 amino acids. The CDR3 sequence is CASSYSPGTYTQYF. The DNA for the CDR3 is TGTGCCAGCAGTTACTCCCCAGGCACATATACGCAGTATTTT.

The chain has TRBV7-9 and TRBJ2-7; D uncertain. From germline, CDR1 is SEHNR and CDR2 FQNEAQ (reference sequence). The length of the CDR3 is 12 residues. Trimming removed 5 bases from V and 4 bases from J, with 9 bases in between. In DNA form, the CDR3 reads TGTGCCAGCAGCCCTAAACAGTACGAGCAGTACTTC. It is translated as CASSPKQYEQYF.

The V call is TRBV19, the J call TRBJ1-3; a possible D gene is TRBD1 (5 bases). V lost 3 bases and J 9 bases, leaving 21 bases between the germline ends. Per the germline V gene, CDR1 is LNHDA and CDR2 is SQIVND (reference sequence). The CDR3 totals 16 residues. CDR3 amino acids: CASSIDPGGTSTTIYF. The CDR3 region has the DNA TGTGCCAGTAGTATTGATCCGGGAGGGACCTCAACCACCATATATTTT.

The V gene is TRBV12-1, the J gene TRBJ1-2; the D call of TRBD1 is as the table states it, not checked on the DNA. TRBV12-1 is shown as a pseudogene. This CDR3 region has 13 residues. CDR3 DNA: TGTGCCAGCAGCTTTTCGACAGCATATGGCTACACCTTC. Translating it yields CASSFSTAYGYTF.

V gene TRBV15 combines with J gene TRBJ2-1, with TRBD2 identical over 10 bases. CDR3 length: 16 residues. CDR1 and CDR2 (germline): LNHNV, YYDKDF (reference sequence). With 2 bases clipped from V and 7 bases from J, the junction kept 8 bases outside the gene matches. Here the CDR3 reads CATSRSISGGLNEQFF. In DNA form, the CDR3 reads TGTGCCACCAGCAGATCCATTAGCGGGGGGCTAAATGAGCAGTTCTTC.

This rearrangement joins TRBV18 to TRBJ2-2; D might be TRBD1 (6 bases). The CDR3 sequence is 15 residues long. Germline CDR1 and CDR2: KGHSH and LQKENI. V was pared by 0 bases and J by 5 bases, with 10 bases between. The CDR3 DNA reads TGTGCCAGCTCACCACCCAGGGGATGGACCGGGGAGCTGTTTTTT. As protein: CASSPPRGWTGELFF.

This chain links TRBV11-2 with TRBJ2-2; 8 bases agree with TRBD2. The CDR3 covers 16 residues. The V and J ends lost 2 bases and 3 bases, in that order; junction bases with no gene match: 5. Germline V CDR1 and CDR2: SGHAT, FQNNGV. CDR3 amino acids: CASSLWAGGDTGELFF. The CDR3 nucleotides are TGTGCCAGCAGCTTATGGGCGGGAGGAGACACCGGGGAGCTGTTTTTT.

V is TRBV11-2 and J is TRBJ1-1, with a tentative D call TRBD1 (6 bases). V was cut by 5 bases and J by 5 bases, with 21 bases left in between. CDR1 SGHAT and CDR2 FQNNGV come from the germline V gene. CDR3 size: 16 residues. The DNA for the CDR3 is TGTGCCAGCAGCCCCCTAGCTGGGGTAGGGGGAACTGAAGCTTTCTTT. Amino acids: CASSPLAGVGGTEAFF. The full variable domain, in which reference TRBV11-2 and TRBJ1-1 provide the parts outside the CDR3, is EAGVAQSPRYKIIEKRQSVAFWCNPISGHATLYWYQQILGQGPKLLIQFQNNGVVDDSQLPKDRFSAERLKGVDSTLKIQPAKLEDSAVYLCASSPLAGVGGTEAFFGQGTRLTVV.

This clone showed up just a few times. This chain uses TRBV6-5 with TRBJ1-1; possible D gene TRBD1, 5 bases. This CDR3 region has 14 residues. CDR1 is MNHEY, CDR2 SVGAGI, per germline. V shed 6 bases and J shed 5 bases, with 16 bases lying between them. This CDR3 is CASSRVPGKTEAFF. CDR3 in DNA: TGTGCCAGCAGCAGGGTACCGGGTAAGACTGAAGCTTTCTTT.

This clone came up once. This rearrangement joins TRBV19 to TRBJ2-5, with TRBD1 matching 11 bases. J gave up 5 bases and V 1 base, and 3 bases lay outside the gene matches. The germline gives CDR1 LNHDA, CDR2 SQIVND (reference sequence). This CDR3 contains 15 residues. The CDR3 nucleotides read TGTGCCAGTAGTATAGGGACAGGGGGCCATGAGACCCAGTACTTC. This translates into CASSIGTGGHETQYF.

The chain is built from TRBV11-3 and TRBJ2-1, with 7 nucleotides matching TRBD1. Trimming cost V 4 bases and J 2 bases; bases outside gene matches: 5. This CDR3 is built from 15 residues. CDR1 and CDR2 from the germline V gene are SGHNT and YENEEA. CDR3: CASSSTGVPYNEQFF. The CDR3 region has the DNA TGTGCCAGCAGCTCCACAGGGGTCCCCTACAATGAGCAGTTCTTC.

This clone turned up a few times. The chain links TRBV19 to TRBJ1-5; 9 bases fit TRBD1. Per the germline V gene, CDR1 is LNHDA and CDR2 is SQIVND (reference sequence). The CDR3 has 16 amino acids. The J segment lost 3 bases and the V segment lost 0 bases, leaving 3 bases of the junction unmatched. The chain's CDR3 is CASSIDWDRANQPQHF. The CDR3 DNA reads as TGTGCCAGTAGTATAGATTGGGACAGGGCCAATCAGCCCCAGCATTTT.

This clone came up once. The chain uses TRBV25-1 and TRBJ2-1; 8 bases are shared with TRBD1. The CDR3 length is 15 residues. Losses at the gene ends were 6 bases for V and 7 bases for J; bases not matched to a gene: 11. Per germline, CDR1 MGHDK and CDR2 SYGVNS. CDR3 nucleotides: TGTGCCAGCAGCCTCGAATTGGACAGGGCAAATGAGCAGTTCTTC. Translated, it gives CASSLELDRANEQFF.

This sequence joins TRBV11-3 and TRBJ2-7, with a possible D match to TRBD2 (6 bases). This CDR3 has 13 residues. V was cut by 2 bases and J by 7 bases, with 12 bases left in between. The V gene's germline CDR1 is SGHNT and CDR2 YENEEA. CDR3 region: CASSLSWGREQYF. The CDR3, as DNA: TGTGCCAGCAGCTTATCATGGGGGAGGGAGCAGTACTTC.

The chain carries TRBV5-4 and TRBJ1-1; 11 nucleotides match TRBD1. The CDR3 extends over 15 amino acids. Germline V gene sequence: CDR1 SGHNT, CDR2 YYREEE (reference sequence). Trimming took 4 bases from V and 1 from J; bases not matched to a gene: 3. The CDR3 reads CASSTGTGGNTEAFF. The CDR3 DNA sequence: TGTGCCAGCAGCACTGGGACAGGGGGGAACACTGAAGCTTTCTTT. Full variable domain (outside the CDR3, taken from reference TRBV5-4 and TRBJ1-1): ETGVTQSPTHLIKTRGQQVTLRCSSQSGHNTVSWYQQALGQGPQFIFQYYREEENGRGNFPPRFSGLQFPNYSSELNVNALELDDSALYLCASSTGTGGNTEAFFGQGTRLTVV.